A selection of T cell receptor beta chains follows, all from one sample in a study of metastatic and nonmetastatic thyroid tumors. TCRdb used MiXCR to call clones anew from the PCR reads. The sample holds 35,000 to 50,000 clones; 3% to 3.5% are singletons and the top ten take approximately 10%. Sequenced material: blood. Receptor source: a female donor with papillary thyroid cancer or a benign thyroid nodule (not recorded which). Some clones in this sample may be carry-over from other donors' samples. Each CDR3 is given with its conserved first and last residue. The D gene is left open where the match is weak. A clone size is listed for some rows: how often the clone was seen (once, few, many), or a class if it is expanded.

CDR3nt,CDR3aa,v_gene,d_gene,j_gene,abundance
TGCAGTCCTACAGGGGTCGCGGCTAACTATGGCTACACCTTC,CSPTGVAANYGYTF,TRBV20-1,TRBD1,TRBJ1-2,many
TGTGCCAGCAGCCACCCGGGACTAGCGGTTTGGAACGAGCAGTACTTC,CASSHPGLAVWNEQYF,TRBV4-2,TRBD2,TRBJ2-7,NA
TGTGCCATCAGTCCGCTTGGACAAGCATATTACTATGGCTACACCTTC,CAISPLGQAYYYGYTF,TRBV28,NA,TRBJ1-2,few
TGTGCCAGTAACCCGGATTGGAGCCTATACGAGCAGTACTTC,CASNPDWSLYEQYF,TRBV10-3,NA,TRBJ2-7,NA
TGTGCCAGCAGTTTAGGGGGGAGTGCCTTAGATACGCAGTATTTT,CASSLGGSALDTQYF,TRBV12-3/TRBV12-4,NA,TRBJ2-3,few
NA,CSVENINYGYTFGDGGELFF,TRBV20-1,NA,TRBJ2-2,few
TGTGCCAGTAGGACTGGGACAGGGGGAGGCTACACCTTC,CASRTGTGGGYTF,TRBV6-1,TRBD1,TRBJ1-2,many
TGCAGTGAGCTTAATAGCTTCCGATACAATGAGCAGTTCTTC,CSELNSFRYNEQFF,TRBV20-1,NA,TRBJ2-1,NA
TGCGCCAGCAGCTTGGGTGGGCAACCCAACTATGGCTACACCTTC,CASSLGGQPNYGYTF,TRBV5-1,NA,TRBJ1-2,medium-sized
TGTGCCAGCTCACCACCCGACGCGAACACCGGGGAGCTGTTTTTT,CASSPPDANTGELFF,TRBV18,NA,TRBJ2-2,many
TGTGCCAGCAGCCAGGACGAGGGCAATACGCAGTATTTT,CASSQDEGNTQYF,TRBV7-3,NA,TRBJ2-3,many
TGTGCCAGCAGTGAAGGGGGGGTAGGGTATACCTACGAGCAGTACTTC,CASSEGGVGYTYEQYF,TRBV6-1,NA,TRBJ2-7,many
TGTGCCAGCAGTTACGACGACAGGACGCAGTATTTT,CASSYDDRTQYF,TRBV6-6,NA,TRBJ2-3,many
TGCGCCAGCAAACAACCACTAGGGATTGAAGAGACCCAGTACTTC,CASKQPLGIEETQYF,TRBV5-1,NA,TRBJ2-5,many
TGTGCCAGCAGTTACAGAGGGGTAAAAACTGAAGCTTTCTTT,CASSYRGVKTEAFF,TRBV6-5,NA,TRBJ1-1,NA
TGTGCCAGCAGCCAAACCCGCGGCGTCCTGACTTTC,CASSQTRGVLTF,TRBV3-1,NA,TRBJ2-6,few
TGTGCCACCGCCAGGGCGGGAGGCACAGATACGCAGTATTTT,CATARAGGTDTQYF,TRBV24-1,TRBD2,TRBJ2-3,many
TGCAGCGTCGCTGACAGGGGCGATTCACCCCTCCACTTT,CSVADRGDSPLHF,TRBV29-1,TRBD1,TRBJ1-6,many
TGTGCCAGCAGCCAGTCCGGGACAGGGTGGCCCAATGAGCAGTACTTC,CASSQSGTGWPNEQYF,TRBV5-8,TRBD1,TRBJ2-7,NA
TGTGCCAGCAGTACAATAGCGGGAGGGACGGCAGATACGCAGTATTTT,CASSTIAGGTADTQYF,TRBV28,TRBD2,TRBJ2-3,many
TGTGCCAGCAGTCTTACACCTAACTATGGCTACACCTTC,CASSLTPNYGYTF,TRBV7-3,NA,TRBJ1-2,NA
TGTGCCATCACTCTAGGGGACGGGAGAACAGATACGCAGTATTTT,CAITLGDGRTDTQYF,TRBV10-3,NA,TRBJ2-3,many
TGCAGCGTCGGACAGGGGGGTCAAGAGGCCCAGTACTTC,CSVGQGGQEAQYF,TRBV20-1,TRBD1,TRBJ2-5,many
TGTGCCAGTAGTATACAGGGGGCTAGTACTGAAGCTTTCTTT,CASSIQGASTEAFF,TRBV19,TRBD1,TRBJ1-1,many
TGTGCCAGCAGTGACTCAGGGGACAGCACTGAAGCTTTCTTT,CASSDSGDSTEAFF,TRBV6-4,TRBD1,TRBJ1-1,few
TGTGCCAGCAGTTTTAGTGGTACGACACCTAACTATGGCTACACCTTC,CASSFSGTTPNYGYTF,TRBV28,NA,TRBJ1-2,NA
TGTGCCAGCAGTGATGACAGGGGGCGCTTCGGCACTGAAGCTTTCTTT,CASSDDRGRFGTEAFF,TRBV6-1,TRBD1,TRBJ1-1,few
TGTGCCAGCAGTTCGGGAATCCTAGCGGGAGGAGGATACAATGAGCAGTTCTTC,CASSSGILAGGGYNEQFF,TRBV28,TRBD2,TRBJ2-1,NA
TGTGCCAGCAGTAGCCGGACAGGGGCTTATGAGAATACGCAGTATTTT,CASSSRTGAYENTQYF,TRBV12-3/TRBV12-4,TRBD1,TRBJ2-3,NA
TGTGCCACCAGTGACCTGGGACAGGGCTCAGATACGCAGTATTTT,CATSDLGQGSDTQYF,TRBV24-1,TRBD1,TRBJ2-3,few
TGTGCCAGCAGCTCTCGCTCCTACAATGAGCAGTTCTTC,CASSSRSYNEQFF,TRBV27,NA,TRBJ2-1,few
TGCAGTGCTAGACCCCCGTCCGGGGGTGAAGCTTTCTTT,CSARPPSGGEAFF,TRBV20-1,NA,TRBJ1-1,many
TGTGCCAGCAGTGAAACCTACTGGGGGCCTGGGGCCAACGTCCTGACTTTC,CASSETYWGPGANVLTF,TRBV6-1,NA,TRBJ2-6,NA
TGCATTGCCGGGTTATATGGCTACACCTTC,CIAGLYGYTF,TRBV20-1,NA,TRBJ1-2,NA
TGTGCCAGCAGCTTAGGCAGCGGAGGGAAAGATACGCAGTATTTT,CASSLGSGGKDTQYF,TRBV7-6,NA,TRBJ2-3,many
TGTGCCAGCCGCGGTCGGGGTGACTATGGCTACACCTTC,CASRGRGDYGYTF,TRBV6-1,NA,TRBJ1-2,few
TGCGCCAGCAGCTTAATCAATGGGAGGGAGGTCTATGGCTACACCTTC,CASSLINGREVYGYTF,TRBV5-1,NA,TRBJ1-2,many
TGCGCCAGCAGCTTGTTGGGGACAGGGGGGTCCGGGGAGCTGTTTTTT,CASSLLGTGGSGELFF,TRBV5-1,TRBD1,TRBJ2-2,many
TGTGCCAGCAGCCCCTCCGGGGGGGGGTTCGCCTACGAGCAGTACTTC,CASSPSGGGFAYEQYF,TRBV11-2,TRBD2,TRBJ2-7,many
TGTGCCAGCAGTTCGGTTTCAGGCGGTCACACAGATACGCAGTATTTT,CASSSVSGGHTDTQYF,TRBV12-3/TRBV12-4,NA,TRBJ2-3,many
TGCGCCAGCAGCCCCGGCAGGTACGAAGAGACCCAGTACTTC,CASSPGRYEETQYF,TRBV4-1,NA,TRBJ2-5,medium-sized
TGTGCCAGCATCTCGTTATGGACGCGGGGGAGCTCTGGGGCATACGTCCTGACTTTC,CASISLWTRGSSGAYVLTF,TRBV7-9,TRBD2,TRBJ2-6,NA
TGTGCCTGGACAGGGGGCGCGGGGAATTCACCCCTCCACTTT,CAWTGGAGNSPLHF,TRBV30,TRBD1,TRBJ1-6,many
TGCGCCAGCAGCTTGGCCGGTAGAAGACACACTGAAGCTTTCTTT,CASSLAGRRHTEAFF,TRBV5-1,NA,TRBJ1-1,many
TGTGCCAGCAGCTTCGGACTAGCGGGGGGGCCGTTTCCCGGGGAGCTGTTTTTT,CASSFGLAGGPFPGELFF,TRBV7-9,TRBD2,TRBJ2-2,few
TGTGCCACCAGTGATGCGAACATTTATGAGCAGTTCTTC,CATSDANIYEQFF,TRBV24-1,NA,TRBJ2-1,few
TGTGCCAGCAGCTTAGCGTGGCGGGGGAGCACAGATACGCAGTATTTT,CASSLAWRGSTDTQYF,TRBV7-8,TRBD2,TRBJ2-3,many
TGTGCCAGCAGGGCCCGTATCTATAGCAATCAGCCCCAGCATTTT,CASRARIYSNQPQHF,TRBV6-1,NA,TRBJ1-5,many
TGCGCCAGCACCCGGGGGCGGGATTGGTCCAATGAGCAGTTCTTC,CASTRGRDWSNEQFF,TRBV5-1,NA,TRBJ2-1,few
TGCAGTGCTACCCGACAGGGGGCGGCTCAGCCCCAGCATTTT,CSATRQGAAQPQHF,TRBV20-1,TRBD1,TRBJ1-5,few
TGCAGTGCTATAAGTAGCGGCTTCTACAATGAGCAGTTCTTC,CSAISSGFYNEQFF,TRBV20-1,NA,TRBJ2-1,few
TGTGCCAGCATCAAACACCAAACCGGGAACACTGAAGCTTTCTTT,CASIKHQTGNTEAFF,TRBV28,NA,TRBJ1-1,NA
TGTGCCAGCAGCGCCGGGGGGGATACGCAGTATTTT,CASSAGGDTQYF,TRBV9,TRBD2,TRBJ2-3,medium-sized
TGTGCCTGGAGTGGGGGACTAGAAACAGATACGCAGTATTTT,CAWSGGLETDTQYF,TRBV30,TRBD2,TRBJ2-3,NA
TGTGCCAGCAGCCGGGGCAGGGAGGCAGCCTACGAGCAGTACTTC,CASSRGREAAYEQYF,TRBV3-1,NA,TRBJ2-7,many